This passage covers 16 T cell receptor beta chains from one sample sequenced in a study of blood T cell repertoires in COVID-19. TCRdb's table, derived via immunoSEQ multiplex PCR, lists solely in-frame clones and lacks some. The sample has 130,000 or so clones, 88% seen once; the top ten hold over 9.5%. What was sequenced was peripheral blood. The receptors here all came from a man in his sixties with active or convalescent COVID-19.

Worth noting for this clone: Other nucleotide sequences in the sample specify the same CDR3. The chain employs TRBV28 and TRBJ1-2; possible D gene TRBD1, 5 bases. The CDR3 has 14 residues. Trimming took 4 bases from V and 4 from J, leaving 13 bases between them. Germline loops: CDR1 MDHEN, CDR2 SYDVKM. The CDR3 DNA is TGTGCCAGCAGTTCCGGGCAGGGCGGCTATGGCTACACCTTC. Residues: CASSSGQGGYGYTF.

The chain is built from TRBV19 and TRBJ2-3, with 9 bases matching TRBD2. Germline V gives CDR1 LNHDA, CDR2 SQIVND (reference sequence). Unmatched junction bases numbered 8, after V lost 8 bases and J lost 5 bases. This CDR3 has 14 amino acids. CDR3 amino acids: CASSSGRPEDTQYF. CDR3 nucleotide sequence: TGTGCCAGTTCCAGCGGGAGGCCGGAAGATACGCAGTATTTT. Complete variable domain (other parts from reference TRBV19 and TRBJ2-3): DGGITQSPKYLFRKEGQNVTLSCEQNLNHDAMYWYRQDPGQGLRLIYYSQIVNDFQKGDIAEGYSVSREKKESFPLTVTSAQKNPTAFYLCASSSGRPEDTQYFGPGTRLTVL.

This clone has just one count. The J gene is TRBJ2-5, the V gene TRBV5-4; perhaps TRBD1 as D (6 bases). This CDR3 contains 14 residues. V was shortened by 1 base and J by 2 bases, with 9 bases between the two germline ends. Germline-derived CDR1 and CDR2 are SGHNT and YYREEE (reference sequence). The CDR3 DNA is TGTGCCAGCAGCTTGAGACAGGTGCAAGAGACCCAGTACTTC. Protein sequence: CASSLRQVQETQYF.

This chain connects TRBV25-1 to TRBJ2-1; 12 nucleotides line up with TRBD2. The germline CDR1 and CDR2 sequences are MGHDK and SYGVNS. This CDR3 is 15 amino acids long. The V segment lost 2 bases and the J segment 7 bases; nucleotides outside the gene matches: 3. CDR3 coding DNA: TGTGCCAGCAGTGAACTAGCGGGAGGGCCTAATGAGCAGTTCTTC. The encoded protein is CASSELAGGPNEQFF.

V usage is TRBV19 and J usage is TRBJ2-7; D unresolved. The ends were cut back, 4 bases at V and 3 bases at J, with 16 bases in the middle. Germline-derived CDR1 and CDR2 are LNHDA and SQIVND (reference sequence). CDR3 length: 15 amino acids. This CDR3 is CASSRSAQSHYEQYF. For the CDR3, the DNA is TGTGCCAGTAGTAGATCGGCACAGTCCCACTACGAGCAGTACTTC. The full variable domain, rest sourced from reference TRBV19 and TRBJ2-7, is DGGITQSPKYLFRKEGQNVTLSCEQNLNHDAMYWYRQDPGQGLRLIYYSQIVNDFQKGDIAEGYSVSREKKESFPLTVTSAQKNPTAFYLCASSRSAQSHYEQYFGPGTRLTVT.

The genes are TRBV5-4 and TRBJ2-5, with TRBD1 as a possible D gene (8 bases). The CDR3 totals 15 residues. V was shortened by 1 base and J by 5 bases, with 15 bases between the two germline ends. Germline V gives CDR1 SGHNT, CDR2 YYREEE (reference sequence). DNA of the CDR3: TGTGCCAGCAGCTTGAATGGACAGGGAGGGGAGACCCAGTACTTC. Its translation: CASSLNGQGGETQYF.

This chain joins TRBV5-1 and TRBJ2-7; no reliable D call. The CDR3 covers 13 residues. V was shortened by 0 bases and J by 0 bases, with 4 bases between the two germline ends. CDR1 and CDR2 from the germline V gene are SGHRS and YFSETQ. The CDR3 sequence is CASSLELSYEQYF. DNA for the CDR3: TGCGCCAGCAGCTTGGAACTCTCCTACGAGCAGTACTTC.

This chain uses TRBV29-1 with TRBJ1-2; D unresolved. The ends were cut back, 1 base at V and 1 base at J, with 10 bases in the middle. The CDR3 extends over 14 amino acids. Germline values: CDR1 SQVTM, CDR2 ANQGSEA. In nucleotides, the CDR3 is TGCAGCGTTGAAGTAAGGCAGGTTAACTATGGCTACACCTTC. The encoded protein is CSVEVRQVNYGYTF.

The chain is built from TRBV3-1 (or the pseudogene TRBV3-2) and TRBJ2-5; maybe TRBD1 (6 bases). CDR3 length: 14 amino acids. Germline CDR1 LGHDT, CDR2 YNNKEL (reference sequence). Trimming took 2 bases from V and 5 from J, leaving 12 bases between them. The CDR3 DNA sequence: TGTGCCAGCAGCCAACCGACAGGTTTGGAGACCCAGTACTTC. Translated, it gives CASSQPTGLETQYF.

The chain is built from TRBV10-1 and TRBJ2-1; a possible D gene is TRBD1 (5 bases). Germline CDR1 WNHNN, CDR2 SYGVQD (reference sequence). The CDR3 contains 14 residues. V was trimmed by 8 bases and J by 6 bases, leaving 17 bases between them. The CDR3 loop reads CASPRPGKINEQFF. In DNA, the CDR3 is TGCGCCAGCCCTCGGCCAGGGAAAATCAATGAGCAGTTCTTC.

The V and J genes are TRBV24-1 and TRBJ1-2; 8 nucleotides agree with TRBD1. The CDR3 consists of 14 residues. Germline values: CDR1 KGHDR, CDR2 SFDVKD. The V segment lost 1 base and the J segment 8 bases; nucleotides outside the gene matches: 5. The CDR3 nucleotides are TGTGCCACCAGTGATTTTACCAGGGGGCACGGCTACACCTTC. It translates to CATSDFTRGHGYTF.

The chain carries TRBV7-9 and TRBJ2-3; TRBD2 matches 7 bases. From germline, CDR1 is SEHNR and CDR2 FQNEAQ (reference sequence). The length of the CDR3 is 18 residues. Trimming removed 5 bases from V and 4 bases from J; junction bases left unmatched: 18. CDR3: CASSRAVEGGPNADTQYF. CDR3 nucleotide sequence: TGTGCCAGCAGCCGTGCCGTGGAGGGAGGGCCCAACGCAGATACGCAGTATTTT. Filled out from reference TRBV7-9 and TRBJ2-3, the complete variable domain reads DTGVSQNPRHKITKRGQNVTFRCDPISEHNRLYWYRQTLGQGPEFLTYFQNEAQLEKSRLLSDRFSAERPKGSFSTLEIQRTEQGDSAMYLCASSRAVEGGPNADTQYFGPGTRLTVL.

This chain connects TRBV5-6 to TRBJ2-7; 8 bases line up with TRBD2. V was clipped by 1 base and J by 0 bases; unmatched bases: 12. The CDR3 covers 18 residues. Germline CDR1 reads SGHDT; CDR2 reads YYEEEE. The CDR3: CASSLILAERLSSYEQYF. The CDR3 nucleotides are TGTGCCAGCAGCTTGATACTAGCGGAACGTTTAAGCTCCTACGAGCAGTACTTC. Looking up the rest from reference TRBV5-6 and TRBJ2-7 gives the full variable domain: DAGVTQSPTHLIKTRGQQVTLRCSPKSGHDTVSWYQQALGQGPQFIFQYYEEEERQRGNFPDRFSGHQFPNYSSELNVNALLLGDSALYLCASSLILAERLSSYEQYFGPGTRLTVT.

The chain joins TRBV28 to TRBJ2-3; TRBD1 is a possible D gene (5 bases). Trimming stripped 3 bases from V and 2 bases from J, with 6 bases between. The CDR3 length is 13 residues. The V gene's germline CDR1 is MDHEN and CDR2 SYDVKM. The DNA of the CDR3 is TGTGCCAGCAGTTTCAGGGTCACAGATACGCAGTATTTT. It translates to CASSFRVTDTQYF.

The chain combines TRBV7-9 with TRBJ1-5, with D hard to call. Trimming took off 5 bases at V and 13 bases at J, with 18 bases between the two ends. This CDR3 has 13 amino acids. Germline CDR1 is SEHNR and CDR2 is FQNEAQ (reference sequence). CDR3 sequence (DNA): TGTGCCAGCAGCAATAAGACTCAGTCCTCTCAGCATTTT. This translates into CASSNKTQSSQHF.

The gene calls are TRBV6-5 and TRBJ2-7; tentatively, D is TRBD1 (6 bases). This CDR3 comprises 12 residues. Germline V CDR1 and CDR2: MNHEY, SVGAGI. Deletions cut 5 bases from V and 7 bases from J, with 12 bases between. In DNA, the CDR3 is TGTGCCAGCAGTCAAACAGGGAAGGAGCAGTACTTC. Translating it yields CASSQTGKEQYF.